This entry lists 16 T cell receptor beta chains sequenced from one sample in a study of T cell responses to AZD1222 COVID-19 vaccine. The method was immunoSEQ multiplex PCR; TCRdb's version includes in-frame clones alone and lacks a portion of them. The repertoire holds about 130,000 clones, with around 92% as singletons. The sequencing here drew on peripheral blood, taken on day 0 of AZD1222 vaccination. The origin of the receptors is an adult in good health.

Of note for this clone: The same CDR3 is also encoded by other DNA sequences in this sample. The genes are TRBV4-3 and TRBJ2-7; D is possibly TRBD1 (5 bases). The germline V gene has CDR1 LGHNA and CDR2 YSLEER. The V end lost 0 bases, the J end lost 2 bases, and 11 bases lay between the germline ends. The CDR3 is made up of 15 amino acids. CDR3 amino acids: CASSQDTGVAYEQYF. DNA for the CDR3: TGCGCCAGCAGCCAAGATACAGGCGTGGCCTACGAGCAGTACTTC.

This sequence joins TRBV27 and TRBJ1-3; 12 bases align to TRBD1. Germline V lookup: CDR1 MNHEY, CDR2 SMNVEV (reference sequence). Losses at the gene ends were 5 bases for V and 3 bases for J; bases not matched to a gene: 5. This CDR3 region has 16 residues. The CDR3 DNA is TGTGCCAGCAGTAGGGGACAGGGGGCGCTTGGAAACACCATATATTTT. This codes for CASSRGQGALGNTIYF.

The chain is built from TRBV9 and TRBJ2-5; 7 bases match TRBD2. V trimming: 2 bases; J trimming: 0 bases; junction bases outside the gene matches: 7. Germline V gene sequence: CDR1 SGDLS, CDR2 YYNGEE. The CDR3 contains 16 residues. CDR3 amino acids: CASSVGGRGHQETQYF. The CDR3 DNA is TGTGCCAGCAGCGTCGGGGGGAGAGGGCACCAAGAGACCCAGTACTTC.

The chain recombines TRBV6-5 with TRBJ2-5; D might be TRBD1 or TRBD2, each matching 6 bases. V lost 6 bases, J lost 2 bases, and 10 bases lay in between. The CDR3 loop spans 13 amino acids. Per the germline V gene, CDR1 is MNHEY and CDR2 is SVGAGI. The CDR3 loop is CASRTGAQETQYF. The DNA for the CDR3 is TGTGCCAGCAGGACGGGGGCTCAAGAGACCCAGTACTTC.

The J gene is TRBJ2-3, the V gene TRBV18; no clear D gene. Trimming took 1 base from V and 3 from J, leaving 8 bases between them. The CDR3 sequence is 14 residues long. From germline, CDR1 is KGHSH and CDR2 LQKENI. The CDR3: CASSPRSVTDTQYF. In nucleotides, the CDR3 is TGTGCCAGCTCACCACGGTCTGTGACAGATACGCAGTATTTT. Based on the CDR3 plus reference TRBV18 and TRBJ2-3, the full variable domain is NAGVMQNPRHLVRRRGQEARLRCSPMKGHSHVYWYRQLPEEGLKFMVYLQKENIIDESGMPKERFSAEFPKEGPSILRIQQVVRGDSAAYFCASSPRSVTDTQYFGPGTRLTVL.

In nucleotides, the CDR3 is TGCGCCAGCAGCTTAGGGGGGCTTCGCAATGGCTACACCTTC. Its translation is CASSLGGLRNGYTF. The V call is TRBV5-1, the J call TRBJ1-2; perhaps TRBD1 as D (6 bases). Between the trimmed V and J ends, which lost 2 bases and 6 bases, there was a span of 14 bases. Germline assignment: CDR1 SGHRS and CDR2 YFSETQ. CDR3 length: 14 residues.

This rearrangement joins TRBV7-2 to TRBJ1-2, with 8 bases fitting TRBD1. CDR3 length equals 17 residues. V was clipped by 4 bases and J by 6 bases; unmatched bases: 16. Germline CDR1 SGHTA, CDR2 FQGNSA. The DNA of the CDR3 is TGTGCCAGCAGCTCCTGGCGGGCATCAGGGGGCCCCGATGGCTACACCTTC. Translating gives CASSSWRASGGPDGYTF.

This clone appeared a single time. J is TRBJ1-2 and V is TRBV20-1; D remains unclear. This CDR3 spans 12 amino acids. CDR1 and CDR2 (germline): DFQATT, SNEGSKA (reference sequence). V was trimmed by 3 bases and J by 5 bases, leaving 10 bases between them. DNA for the CDR3: TGCAGTGCTAGTGGTAGGTCATATGGCTACACCTTC. It codes for CSASGRSYGYTF.

The chain recombines TRBV11-2 with TRBJ1-5, with D possibly being TRBD1 (6 bases). Germline V gene data show CDR1 as SGHAT and CDR2 as FQNNGV. The V gene lost 5 bases and the J gene lost 1 base, with 9 bases spanning the gap. This CDR3 has 14 residues. CDR3 DNA: TGTGCCAGCAGCCAAGGACAGAGCAATCAGCCCCAGCATTTT. This translates into CASSQGQSNQPQHF. The entire variable domain, with the rest obtained from reference TRBV11-2 and TRBJ1-5, is as follows: EAGVAQSPRYKIIEKRQSVAFWCNPISGHATLYWYQQILGQGPKLLIQFQNNGVVDDSQLPKDRFSAERLKGVDSTLKIQPAKLEDSAVYLCASSQGQSNQPQHFGDGTRLSIL.

The chain couples TRBV19 to TRBJ2-4; D is possibly TRBD1 (5 bases). Between the trimmed V and J ends, which lost 7 bases and 6 bases, there was a span of 13 bases. CDR3 length: 13 amino acids. Per the germline V gene, CDR1 is LNHDA and CDR2 is SQIVND (reference sequence). Written as DNA, the CDR3 is TGTGCCAGTACCGAAGCAGACAGAAACATTCAGTACTTC. This gives the protein CASTEADRNIQYF.

This rearrangement joins TRBV5-4 to TRBJ2-1; 12 nucleotides agree with TRBD2. J was trimmed by 5 bases and V by 2 bases; bases with no gene match: 2. The length of the CDR3 is 15 residues. In germline, CDR1 is SGHNT, CDR2 YYREEE (reference sequence). The CDR3 region has the DNA TGTGCCAGCAGCTTACTAGCGGGGGGCCACAATGAGCAGTTCTTC. This gives the protein CASSLLAGGHNEQFF. The whole variable domain, remainder taken from reference TRBV5-4 and TRBJ2-1, is ETGVTQSPTHLIKTRGQQVTLRCSSQSGHNTVSWYQQALGQGPQFIFQYYREEENGRGNFPPRFSGLQFPNYSSELNVNALELDDSALYLCASSLLAGGHNEQFFGPGTRLTVL.

This chain uses TRBV7-2 with TRBJ1-5; 11 positions match TRBD1. The J segment lost 6 bases and the V segment lost 2 bases, leaving 6 bases of the junction unmatched. This CDR3 is 16 amino acids long. The V gene's germline CDR1 is SGHTA and CDR2 FQGNSA. CDR3 nucleotide sequence: TGTGCCAGCAGCTTATCGGGGACAGGGGGGAGTCAGCCCCAGCATTTT. This encodes CASSLSGTGGSQPQHF.

The gene calls are TRBV13 and TRBJ2-1; D may be TRBD1 (6 bases). Trimming took off 5 bases at V and 5 bases at J, with 13 bases between the two ends. The CDR3 is made up of 14 amino acids. Germline V gives CDR1 PRHDT, CDR2 FYEKMQ (reference sequence). The CDR3 region has the DNA TGTGCCAGCAGCGCCCAGGGGCCTGACAATGAGCAGTTCTTC. Protein: CASSAQGPDNEQFF. Using reference TRBV13 and TRBJ2-1 for the parts outside the CDR3, the full variable domain is AAGVIQSPRHLIKEKRETATLKCYPIPRHDTVYWYQQGPGQDPQFLISFYEKMQSDKGSIPDRFSAQQFSDYHSELNMSSLELGDSALYFCASSAQGPDNEQFFGPGTRLTVL.

V is TRBV4-1 and J is TRBJ2-5; TRBD2 is a possible D gene (5 bases). Between the trimmed V and J ends, which lost 0 bases and 3 bases, there was a span of 11 bases. The CDR3 extends over 15 amino acids. Per the germline V gene, CDR1 is MGHRA and CDR2 is YSYEKL. DNA for the CDR3: TGCGCCAGCAGCCAAGAGGAACGGGGAAAAGAGACCCAGTACTTC. This sequence encodes CASSQEERGKETQYF.

The chain couples TRBV10-3 to TRBJ2-2, with a tentative D call TRBD1 (6 bases). Per germline, CDR1 ENHRY and CDR2 SYGVKD. The CDR3 is made up of 15 amino acids. The germline V and J ends were trimmed by 9 bases and 0 bases, with 14 bases remaining between them. The CDR3 DNA reads TGTGCCATGGGAAGGGGGTTTTCGAACACCGGGGAGCTGTTTTTT. Translating it yields CAMGRGFSNTGELFF.

The rearrangement links TRBV3-1 (or the pseudogene TRBV3-2) to TRBJ1-6; TRBD1 is a possible D gene (5 bases). Germline-derived CDR1 and CDR2 are LGHDT and YNNKEL (reference sequence). With 1 base removed from V and 10 bases from J, the gap between germline ends came to 11 bases. This CDR3 comprises 14 residues. CDR3 amino acids: CASSQVQPGSPLHF. CDR3 in DNA: TGTGCCAGCAGCCAAGTACAGCCAGGGTCACCCCTCCACTTT.